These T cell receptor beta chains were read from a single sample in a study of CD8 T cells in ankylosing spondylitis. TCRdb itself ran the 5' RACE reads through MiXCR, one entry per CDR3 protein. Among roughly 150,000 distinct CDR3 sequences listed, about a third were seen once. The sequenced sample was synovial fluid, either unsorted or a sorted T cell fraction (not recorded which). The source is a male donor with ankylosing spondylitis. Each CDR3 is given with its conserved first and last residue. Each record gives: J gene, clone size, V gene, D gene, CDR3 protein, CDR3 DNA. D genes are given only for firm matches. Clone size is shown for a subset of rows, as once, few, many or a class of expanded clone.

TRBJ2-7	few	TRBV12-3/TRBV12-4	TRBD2	CASSFLAGPRRYEQYF	TGTGCCAGCAGTTTTTTAGCGGGGCCCCGTAGGTACGAGCAGTACTTC
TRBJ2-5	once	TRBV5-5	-	CASSLPYQETKYF	TGTGCCAGCAGCCTTCCGTACCAAGAGACCAAGTACTTC
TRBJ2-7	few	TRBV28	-	CASSLNSPPYEQYF	TGTGCCAGCAGTTTAAATTCCCCCCCCTACGAGCAGTACTTC
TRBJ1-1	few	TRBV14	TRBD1	CASSKMRGPTEAFF	TGTGCCAGCAGCAAGATGAGGGGGCCCACTGAAGCTTTCTTT
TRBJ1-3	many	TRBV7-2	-	CASSPSRASGNTIYF	TGTGCCAGCAGCCCGAGTAGGGCCTCTGGAAACACCATATATTTT
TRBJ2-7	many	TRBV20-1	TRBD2	CSARVLAGAYEQYF	TGCAGTGCTAGAGTCCTAGCGGGAGCCTACGAGCAGTACTTC
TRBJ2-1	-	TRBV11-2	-	CASSSWTKAASGEQFF	TGTGCCAGCAGCTCGTGGACCAAGGCCGCCTCTGGGGAGCAGTTCTTC
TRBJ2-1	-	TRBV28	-	CASSSLFSERAFF	TGTGCCAGCAGTTCCCTGTTTAGCGAGAGGGCGTTCTTC
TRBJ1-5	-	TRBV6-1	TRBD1	CASSRDRGNQPQHF	TGTGCCAGCAGCCGGGACAGGGGCAATCAGCCCCAGCATTTT
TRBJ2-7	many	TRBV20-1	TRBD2	CSAPGLAGYEQYF	TGCAGTGCTCCGGGACTAGCGGGTTACGAGCAGTACTTC
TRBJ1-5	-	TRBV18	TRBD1	CASSPDRGYQPQNF	TGTGCCAGCTCACCGGACAGGGGATATCAGCCCCAGAATTTT
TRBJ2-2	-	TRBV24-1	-	CATSDRRGAPANTGELFF	TGTGCCACCAGTGACCGGAGGGGGGCACCGGCCAACACCGGGGAGCTGTTTTTT
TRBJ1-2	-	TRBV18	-	CASSRIRDVGYTF	TGTGCCAGCTCACGTATCCGGGACGTAGGCTACACCTTC
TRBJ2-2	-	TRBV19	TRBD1	CASSIKSGQGNPGELFF	TGTGCCAGTAGTATAAAATCCGGACAGGGGAACCCCGGGGAGCTGTTTTTT
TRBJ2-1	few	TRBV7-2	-	CASSLGQANNEQFF	TGTGCCAGCAGCTTGGGGCAGGCGAACAATGAGCAGTTCTTC
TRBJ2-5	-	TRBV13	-	CASSFNGAPETQYF	TGTGCCAGCAGCTTTAACGGGGCTCCAGAGACCCAGTACTTC
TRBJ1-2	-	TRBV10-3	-	CAISDNRQNIYGYTF	TGTGCCATCAGTGATAATCGGCAGAACATCTATGGCTACACCTTC
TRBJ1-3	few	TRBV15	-	CATSSGTQGNTIYF	TGTGCCACCAGCAGCGGGACGCAAGGAAACACCATATATTTT
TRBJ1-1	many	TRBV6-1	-	CASSGVGGISYTEAFF	TGTGCCAGCAGTGGGGTCGGCGGGATTTCATACACTGAAGCTTTCTTT
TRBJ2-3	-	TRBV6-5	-	CASSYDTDTQYF	TGTGCCAGCAGTTACGACACAGATACGCAGTATTTT
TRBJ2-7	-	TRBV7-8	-	CASRELEISYEQYF	TGTGCCAGCAGAGAACTAGAAATCTCCTACGAGCAGTACTTC
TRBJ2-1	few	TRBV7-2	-	CASSFRVGEYNEQFF	TGTGCCAGCAGCTTTAGGGTGGGGGAGTACAATGAGCAGTTCTTC
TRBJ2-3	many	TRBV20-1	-	CSARVPGFTDTQYF	TGCAGTGCTAGAGTGCCAGGGTTCACAGATACGCAGTATTTT
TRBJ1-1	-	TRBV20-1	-	CSAINTAEAFF	TGCAGTGCTATTAATACCGCTGAAGCTTTCTTT
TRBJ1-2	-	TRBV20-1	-	CSARLTGPNYGYTF	TGCAGTGCTAGGCTTACAGGTCCCAACTATGGCTACACCTTC
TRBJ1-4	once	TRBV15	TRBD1	CATSRGQGNEKLFF	TGTGCCACCAGCCGGGGACAGGGAAACGAAAAACTGTTTTTT
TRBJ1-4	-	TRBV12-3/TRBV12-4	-	CASRTGPVEKLFF	TGTGCCAGCAGAACCGGGCCTGTTGAAAAACTGTTTTTT
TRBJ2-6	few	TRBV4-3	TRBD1	CASSNVRGSGANVLTF	TGCGCCAGCAGCAATGTCAGGGGGTCTGGGGCCAACGTCCTGACTTTC
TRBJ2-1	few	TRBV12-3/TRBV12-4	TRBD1	CASSLSQGAGEQFF	TGTGCCAGCAGCCTTTCACAGGGGGCAGGGGAGCAGTTCTTC
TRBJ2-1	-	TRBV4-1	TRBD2	CASSRGVGTSGDYNEQFF	TGCGCCAGCAGCCGTGGGGTAGGGACTAGCGGGGATTACAATGAGCAGTTCTTC
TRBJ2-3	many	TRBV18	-	CASSPDYQSTDTQYF	TGTGCCAGCTCACCAGACTATCAGAGCACAGATACGCAGTATTTT
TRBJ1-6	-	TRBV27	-	CASSLSRGGYSPLHF	TGTGCCAGCAGTTTATCGCGTGGGGGGTATTCACCCCTCCACTTT
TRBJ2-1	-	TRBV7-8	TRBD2	CASSLTSGYYNEQFF	TGTGCCAGCAGCCTGACTAGCGGATACTACAATGAGCAGTTCTTC
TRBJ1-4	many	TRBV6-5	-	CASSSGTANEKLFF	TGTGCCAGCAGTTCGGGGACGGCTAATGAAAAACTGTTTTTT
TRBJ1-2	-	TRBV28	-	CASATGMGYTF	TGTGCCAGCGCTACAGGGATGGGCTACACCTTC
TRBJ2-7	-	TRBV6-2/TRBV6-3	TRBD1	CASTRLGQGVYEQYF	TGTGCCAGCACCCGTCTGGGACAGGGCGTTTACGAGCAGTACTTC